These 8 T cell receptor beta chains share one sample of origin, sequenced in a study of blood T cell repertoires in COVID-19. Assay used: immunoSEQ multiplex PCR; TCRdb lists only in-frame clones, some missing. The sample includes around 200,000 clones, 85% of them seen just once. The sequenced sample was PBMCs or T cells enriched from blood (not recorded which). The receptors were sampled from a man in his forties who had recovered from COVID-19.

The V and J genes are TRBV30 and TRBJ2-1; D is undetermined. The CDR3 has 15 residues. The V gene's germline CDR1 is GTSNPN and CDR2 SVGIG (reference sequence). The germline V and J ends were trimmed by 3 bases and 2 bases, with 14 bases remaining between them. CDR3 coding DNA: TGTGCCTGGAGATCGCGCTCTCAAACCTACAATGAGCAGTTCTTC. The encoded protein is CAWRSRSQTYNEQFF.

V and J are TRBV6-2 or TRBV6-3 and TRBJ1-1, with 7 bases that match TRBD1. The CDR3 extends over 14 amino acids. Germline CDR1 and CDR2: MNHEY and SVGEGT. Losses at the gene ends were 2 bases for V and 4 bases for J; bases not matched to a gene: 4. In nucleotides, the CDR3 is TGTGCCAGCAGTTACCCGACAGGGTCCACTGAAGCTTTCTTT. Translated: CASSYPTGSTEAFF.

V and J are TRBV13 and TRBJ2-5; 8 nucleotides align to TRBD1. CDR3 length equals 13 residues. Germline CDR1 and CDR2: PRHDT and FYEKMQ (reference sequence). J lost 10 bases, V lost 3 bases, and 7 bases had no gene match. DNA for the CDR3: TGTGCCAGCAGCTTCGGGGAGACAGGGGACCAGTACTTC. Amino acid sequence: CASSFGETGDQYF.

The chain links TRBV5-4 to TRBJ2-7; D possibly corresponds to TRBD2 (6 bases). The germline V and J ends were trimmed by 2 bases and 2 bases, with 17 bases remaining between them. Germline loops: CDR1 SGHNT, CDR2 YYREEE (reference sequence). This CDR3 is 16 amino acids long. The CDR3 is CASSLLAETNPYEQYF. Written as DNA, the CDR3 is TGTGCCAGCAGCTTACTAGCTGAGACGAACCCCTACGAGCAGTACTTC.

The chain recombines TRBV3-1 (or the pseudogene TRBV3-2) with TRBJ2-7, with D uncertain. V was shortened by 1 base and J by 5 bases, with 6 bases between the two germline ends. Germline V CDR1 and CDR2: LGHDT, YNNKEL (reference sequence). CDR3 length: 12 residues. This CDR3 reads CASSQVRNEQYF. In DNA, the CDR3 is TGTGCCAGCAGCCAAGTCAGGAACGAGCAGTACTTC.

V and J are TRBV7-2 and TRBJ2-3; 7 bases fit TRBD2. With 3 bases clipped from V and 4 bases from J, the junction kept 4 bases outside the gene matches. CDR1 and CDR2 (germline): SGHTA, FQGNSA. The CDR3 sequence is 14 residues long. The CDR3 DNA reads TGTGCCAGCAGCTTTTTGCGGGAGCCAGATACGCAGTATTTT. It translates to CASSFLREPDTQYF.

This sequence joins TRBV5-5 and TRBJ2-7; TRBD2 might be the D (6 bases). The CDR3 is made up of 14 amino acids. With 4 bases removed from V and 0 bases from J, the gap between germline ends came to 11 bases. The V gene's germline CDR1 is SGHKS and CDR2 YYEKEE (reference sequence). The CDR3 spells CASSPAGTSYEQYF. DNA of the CDR3: TGTGCCAGCAGCCCCGCGGGGACCTCCTACGAGCAGTACTTC.

The genes are TRBV14 and TRBJ2-7; a possible D gene is TRBD2 (6 bases). The CDR3 consists of 13 residues. The germline V gene encodes CDR1 SGHDN and CDR2 FVKESK. V shed 2 bases and J shed 4 bases, with 9 bases lying between them. CDR3 loop: CASSQFGGYEQYF. In nucleotides, the CDR3 is TGTGCCAGCAGCCAATTCGGGGGTTACGAGCAGTACTTC.